Listed below are T cell receptor beta chains from one sample, sequenced in a study of T cell repertoires in cytomegalovirus infection. TCRdb re-derived calls from the reads in MiXCR, one entry per CDR3 protein. The data contain approximately 100,000 distinct CDR3 sequences, less than 25% of them singletons. Sequenced input: CD8+ T cells from PBMCs. These receptors all stem from a human donor in good health (CMV status not recorded). Some clones in this sample may be carry-over from other donors' samples. CDR3s include the opening cysteine and the closing phenylalanine or tryptophan. D genes are given only for firm matches. Clone size is not always given. Where it is, it says once, few, many or a class for expanded clones.

j_gene: TRBJ2-3
abundance: few
v_gene: TRBV12-3/TRBV12-4
d_gene: TRBD2
CDR3nt: TGTGCCAGCAGTCCGGCGGGACTACCAGGGACAGATACGCAGTATTTT
CDR3aa: CASSPAGLPGTDTQYF

j_gene: TRBJ2-1
abundance: -
v_gene: TRBV11-2
d_gene: -
CDR3nt: TGTGCCAGCAGCTTAGGGGTGGGAGGGGGCAATGAGCAGTTCTTC
CDR3aa: CASSLGVGGGNEQFF

j_gene: TRBJ2-1
abundance: -
v_gene: TRBV12-3/TRBV12-4
d_gene: -
CDR3nt: TGTGCCAGCAGTCCCTTAGGACCCCACAATGAGCAGTTCTTC
CDR3aa: CASSPLGPHNEQFF

j_gene: TRBJ1-4
abundance: -
v_gene: TRBV9
d_gene: -
CDR3nt: TGTGCCAGCAGCGTTTCGGGGACAACTAATGAAAAACTGTTTTTT
CDR3aa: CASSVSGTTNEKLFF

j_gene: TRBJ1-1
abundance: many
v_gene: TRBV15
d_gene: TRBD1
CDR3nt: TGTGCCACCAGCGGGACAGGGGGCTGGAACACTGAAGCTTTCTTT
CDR3aa: CATSGTGGWNTEAFF

j_gene: TRBJ2-3
abundance: -
v_gene: TRBV12-3/TRBV12-4
d_gene: TRBD2
CDR3nt: TGTGCCAGCAGGGGTGGGGCGGGGGGGCCCACAGATACGCAGTATTTT
CDR3aa: CASRGGAGGPTDTQYF

j_gene: TRBJ2-5
abundance: -
v_gene: TRBV7-9
d_gene: TRBD1
CDR3nt: TGTGCCAGCAGCATCGGGACAGGGGGCAGGGAGACCCAGTACTTC
CDR3aa: CASSIGTGGRETQYF

j_gene: TRBJ2-2
abundance: -
v_gene: TRBV7-9
d_gene: -
CDR3nt: TGTGCCAGCAGCCCTATGAAGAAGAACACCGGGGAGCTGTTTTTT
CDR3aa: CASSPMKKNTGELFF

j_gene: TRBJ2-1
abundance: -
v_gene: TRBV28
d_gene: -
CDR3nt: TGTGCCAACACCGAAGGGGGTTATGAGCAGTTCTTC
CDR3aa: CANTEGGYEQFF

j_gene: TRBJ1-2
abundance: few
v_gene: TRBV28
d_gene: TRBD1
CDR3nt: TGTGCCAGCAGCGATCCTGGGACAGGGAATGGCTACACCTTC
CDR3aa: CASSDPGTGNGYTF

j_gene: TRBJ1-4
abundance: -
v_gene: TRBV19
d_gene: -
CDR3nt: TGTGCCAGTAGAGGTACCTGGGGCGAAAAACTGTTTTTT
CDR3aa: CASRGTWGEKLFF

j_gene: TRBJ2-7
abundance: -
v_gene: TRBV20-1
d_gene: -
CDR3nt: TGCAGTGCTAGAGGCCGCAGGGACTACGAGCAGTACTTC
CDR3aa: CSARGRRDYEQYF

j_gene: TRBJ2-1
abundance: few
v_gene: TRBV28
d_gene: -
CDR3nt: TGTGCCAGCAGGGGTGTAGGGACAAGCTCCTACAATGAGCAGTTCTTC
CDR3aa: CASRGVGTSSYNEQFF

j_gene: TRBJ1-1
abundance: -
v_gene: TRBV19
d_gene: -
CDR3nt: TGTGCCAGTAGTCTTGAGGGGTGGGGCACTGAAGCTTTCTTT
CDR3aa: CASSLEGWGTEAFF

j_gene: TRBJ1-3
abundance: many
v_gene: TRBV7-8
d_gene: -
CDR3nt: TGTGCCAGCAGCTTATGGGTCCGCTCTGGAAACACCATATATTTT
CDR3aa: CASSLWVRSGNTIYF

j_gene: TRBJ2-5
abundance: -
v_gene: TRBV15
d_gene: TRBD1
CDR3nt: TGTGCCACCAGCATACGGACAGGGGGCGAAGAGACCCAGTACTTC
CDR3aa: CATSIRTGGEETQYF

j_gene: TRBJ2-7
abundance: many
v_gene: TRBV6-1
d_gene: TRBD1
CDR3nt: TGTGCCAGCAGTGAAGGGACAGGGGGTTTCTCCTACGAGCAGTACTTC
CDR3aa: CASSEGTGGFSYEQYF

j_gene: TRBJ1-1
abundance: -
v_gene: TRBV11-2
d_gene: -
CDR3nt: TGTGCCAGCAGCTTCCAGGCGTCATACATGAACACTGAAGCTTTCTTT
CDR3aa: CASSFQASYMNTEAFF

j_gene: TRBJ1-1
abundance: many
v_gene: TRBV12-3/TRBV12-4
d_gene: -
CDR3nt: TGTGCCAGCAGTTTAGGGGGGGTTTTGAACACTGAAGCTTTCTTT
CDR3aa: CASSLGGVLNTEAFF

j_gene: TRBJ1-1
abundance: many
v_gene: TRBV7-6
d_gene: -
CDR3nt: TGTGCCAGCAGCTTGAGTGAGACAGTGAACACTGAAGCTTTCTTT
CDR3aa: CASSLSETVNTEAFF

j_gene: TRBJ2-7
abundance: many
v_gene: TRBV9
d_gene: -
CDR3nt: TGTGCCAGCAGCTCATCCGGGACTGCTTCCTACGAGCAGTACTTC
CDR3aa: CASSSSGTASYEQYF

j_gene: TRBJ2-5
abundance: -
v_gene: TRBV11-2
d_gene: -
CDR3nt: TGTGCCAGCATCGATTCGACTTCCCCCCATGAGACCCAGTACTTC
CDR3aa: CASIDSTSPHETQYF

j_gene: TRBJ1-4
abundance: many
v_gene: TRBV28
d_gene: TRBD1
CDR3nt: TGTGCCAGCAGTTCGCGACAGGGAGGTGATGAAAAACTGTTTTTT
CDR3aa: CASSSRQGGDEKLFF

j_gene: TRBJ1-4
abundance: many
v_gene: TRBV7-9
d_gene: TRBD1
CDR3nt: TGTGCCAGCAGCCCAGGGACAGGGGAGAAGGAAAAACTGTTTTTT
CDR3aa: CASSPGTGEKEKLFF

j_gene: TRBJ1-1
abundance: few
v_gene: TRBV20-1
d_gene: TRBD1
CDR3nt: TGCAGTGCTAGAGATCCTGGGACAGTTGGGACTGAAGCTTTCTTT
CDR3aa: CSARDPGTVGTEAFF

j_gene: TRBJ2-3
abundance: -
v_gene: TRBV27
d_gene: TRBD1
CDR3nt: TGTGCCAGCAAAGGACAGGGAACCACAGATACGCAGTATTTT
CDR3aa: CASKGQGTTDTQYF

j_gene: TRBJ2-7
abundance: many
v_gene: TRBV12-3/TRBV12-4
d_gene: TRBD2
CDR3nt: TGTGCCAGCAGGCCGGGGGGAGGCGCGGGGCAGTACTTC
CDR3aa: CASRPGGGAGQYF

j_gene: TRBJ1-2
abundance: once
v_gene: TRBV4-2
d_gene: TRBD1
CDR3nt: TGTGCCAGCAGCCAATTACAGGGGGCCGACGGCTACACCTTC
CDR3aa: CASSQLQGADGYTF

j_gene: TRBJ1-2
abundance: -
v_gene: TRBV29-1
d_gene: TRBD1
CDR3nt: TGCAGCGTTGAAGAACAGGGGCGTGACTATGGCTACACCTTC
CDR3aa: CSVEEQGRDYGYTF

j_gene: TRBJ2-2
abundance: few
v_gene: TRBV11-2
d_gene: -
CDR3nt: TGTGCCAGCAGCTTTAGGACAGACAACACCGGGGAGCTGTTTTTT
CDR3aa: CASSFRTDNTGELFF

j_gene: TRBJ2-1
abundance: -
v_gene: TRBV6-6
d_gene: TRBD2
CDR3nt: TGTGCCAGCAGTTACAGGGACCTTCAGGTAGCGGGGGGGCTTAATGAGCAGTTCTTC
CDR3aa: CASSYRDLQVAGGLNEQFF

j_gene: TRBJ2-7
abundance: -
v_gene: TRBV5-1
d_gene: -
CDR3nt: TGCGCCAGCAGCTACGCAGACAGGCGCTACTACGAGCAGTACTTC
CDR3aa: CASSYADRRYYEQYF

j_gene: TRBJ1-1
abundance: -
v_gene: TRBV28
d_gene: -
CDR3nt: TGTGCCAGCCGGGACACTGAAGCTTTCTTT
CDR3aa: CASRDTEAFF

j_gene: TRBJ2-5
abundance: few
v_gene: TRBV6-2/TRBV6-3
d_gene: -
CDR3nt: TGTGCCAGCAGTTCGGGGGACTTTGGAGAGACCCAGTACTTC
CDR3aa: CASSSGDFGETQYF

j_gene: TRBJ2-1
abundance: many
v_gene: TRBV7-8
d_gene: TRBD2
CDR3nt: TGTGCCAGCAGCTTCGACCGACTAGCAGAAATCTACAATGAGCAGTTCTTC
CDR3aa: CASSFDRLAEIYNEQFF